This record covers a single TCR beta chain. A much larger clonotype is one base distant, so this may be a read error. The sample is drawn from a study of T cells in Graves' hyperthyroidism and ophthalmopathy. Using RNA transcripts as the source, TCR beta CDR3 regions were amplified. Researchers ran a first-round RT-PCR on the TCR CDR3 using the HTBI primer set. TCRdb re-analysed the multiplex PCR reads in MiXCR, keeping a single row per CDR3 protein. In the table there are hundreds of thousands of distinct CDR3 sequences, more than 14% of which are singletons. V gave up 4 bases and J gave up 0 bases, with 6 bases separating them. Germline V CDR1 and CDR2: MDHEN, SYDVKM. This CDR3 has 13 residues.

The gene calls are TRBV28 and TRBJ2-5; D unresolved. This TCR derives from a woman aged 50 to 60 with Graves' ophthalmopathy. The sequencing sample was made of blood. DNA of the CDR3: TGTGCCAGCAGTTCAGACAACCAAGAGACCCAGTACTTC. Protein: CASSSDNQETQYF.